A selection of T cell receptor beta chains follows, all from one sample in a study of T cell responses to AZD1222 COVID-19 vaccine. The table came from immunoSEQ multiplex PCR; TCRdb's copy has only in-frame clones and leaves some out. The table shows approximately 200,000 clones, with roughly 94% occurring only once. This specimen consisted of peripheral blood, obtained 28 days after the second dose of the MenACWY control vaccine. The receptors stem from an adult who received the MenACWY meningococcal vaccine as a control. CDR3s include the opening cysteine and the closing phenylalanine or tryptophan. Fields, in order: clone size, V gene, J gene, D gene, CDR3 DNA, CDR3 protein. The D gene is left open where the match is weak. Clone size, where shown, is once, few, many, or a class for clones that have expanded.

once,TRBV27,TRBJ2-7,.,TGTGCCAGCAGTTACGAGGGAGTGCTAGAGCAGTACTTC,CASSYEGVLEQYF
.,TRBV2,TRBJ1-4,TRBD1,TGTGCCAGCAGCTTACAGGGGATGGGTGAAAAACTGTTTTTT,CASSLQGMGEKLFF
.,TRBV27,TRBJ1-4,.,TGTGCCAGCAGTTTATGGGGGCGAGCTAATGAAAAACTGTTTTTT,CASSLWGRANEKLFF
.,TRBV28,TRBJ1-5,.,TGTGCCAGCACATTCGACGGAAATAGCAATCAGCCCCAGCATTTT,CASTFDGNSNQPQHF
.,TRBV7-9,TRBJ1-1,.,TGTGCCAGCAGTTCAGGGAGGGCGGCTTTCTTT,CASSSGRAAFF
.,TRBV5-5,TRBJ2-7,TRBD1,TGTGCCAGCAGCCACGGGACAGGGGTTCCCTACGAGCAGTACTTC,CASSHGTGVPYEQYF
.,TRBV18,TRBJ2-7,TRBD1,TGTGCCAGCTCACCACAATCGAGACAGGGGGCGAGTGAGCAGTACTTC,CASSPQSRQGASEQYF
.,TRBV29-1,TRBJ2-7,.,TGCAGCGTTCAACGGGGGCTGGTCTACGAGCAGTACTTC,CSVQRGLVYEQYF
once,TRBV6-5,TRBJ2-7,TRBD1,TGTGCCAGCAGTTACTCGGGGACAGAAACCTACGAGCAGTACTTC,CASSYSGTETYEQYF
.,TRBV24-1,TRBJ2-3,.,TGTGCCACCAGTGCCCTAGGAGCAGGGACGCAGTATTTT,CATSALGAGTQYF
.,TRBV28,TRBJ2-1,TRBD2,TGTGCCAGCAGTTTCCGACTAGCGGGAGACAATGAGCAGTTCTTC,CASSFRLAGDNEQFF
.,TRBV7-9,TRBJ1-5,.,TGTGCCAGCAGCCCGGCGGTACCTAATCAGCCCCAGCATTTT,CASSPAVPNQPQHF
.,TRBV20-1,TRBJ2-5,TRBD2,TGCAGTGCTAGTGGGCGGGGGGGCCGTAGGGAGACCCAGTACTTC,CSASGRGGRRETQYF
.,TRBV18,TRBJ2-2,TRBD2,TGTGCCAGCTCGCCGGGGCCTTACCGGTCCAGCGGGGGGGCCGGCACCGGGGAGCTGTTTTTT,CASSPGPYRSSGGAGTGELFF